Described below is a single T cell receptor (beta chain) sequence and its context. Assignments of participants to cohorts depended upon their own reported clinical history. This specimen comes from a study of blood T cell repertoires in COVID-19. About the research overall: Some COVID-19 samples were acute and others convalescent; all came from the United States, Italy and Spain. T cells, B-cell-depleted T cells, or PBMCs supplied cDNA or gDNA.

This table comes from immunoSEQ multiplex PCR, and its TCRdb copy is limited to in-frame clones, with some not included. Of fewer than 400,000 clones listed, approximately 88% were seen once; the top ten hold about 5.2%. V lost 0 bases to trimming and J lost 7 bases, with 10 bases between them. This CDR3 has 13 amino acids. Per germline, CDR1 SGHRS and CDR2 YFSETQ. The sample taken for sequencing was PBMCs or T cells enriched from blood (not recorded which). V gene TRBV5-1 combines with J gene TRBJ2-5; perhaps TRBD2 as D (6 bases). This clonotype was obtained from a man aged 55 to 70 who had recovered from COVID-19. The CDR3, as DNA: TGCGCCAGCAGCTTGGAATTGGGGGGGACCCAGTACTTC. It specifies CASSLELGGTQYF.